Listed below are T cell receptor beta chains from one sample, sequenced in a study of cytomegalovirus exposure and HLA in healthy donors. Sequencing used immunoSEQ multiplex PCR; TCRdb keeps in-frame clones, though not all of them. This table has roughly 110,000 clones, roughly three quarters appearing once. Material: PBMCs. Receptor source: a woman aged 40 to 49 in good health and CMV-seropositive. Both conserved end residues are part of each CDR3. D genes are given only for firm matches. Only part of the rows carry a size: once, few, many, or a class if the clone is expanded.

>.|TRBV7-3|.|TRBJ1-1
CASSLRGAVLLF
TGTGCCAGCAGCCTCCGTGGCGCGGTGCTCCTCTTT
>.|TRBV4-1|TRBD1|TRBJ1-6
CASSQYGTGNYSPLHF
TGCGCCAGCAGCCAATATGGGACAGGGAATTATTCACCCCTCCACTTT
>.|TRBV5-4|TRBD1|TRBJ1-1
CASSPGAPGGGTEAFF
TGTGCCAGCAGCCCGGGAGCGCCAGGGGGCGGCACTGAAGCTTTCTTT
>.|TRBV5-8|.|TRBJ2-3
CASSFKTSTGGTDTQYF
TGTGCCAGCAGCTTTAAGACCTCGACAGGAGGCACAGATACGCAGTATTTT
>.|TRBV6-6|.|TRBJ2-2
CASSEIAGELFF
TGTGCCAGCAGCGAGATCGCCGGGGAGCTGTTTTTT
>.|TRBV4-2|TRBD1|TRBJ2-3
CASSRTGLPLSTDTQYF
TGTGCCAGCAGCAGGACAGGGCTGCCCCTTAGCACAGATACGCAGTATTTT
>.|TRBV4-2|TRBD2|TRBJ2-3
CASSQAGGAGGTDTQYF
TGTGCCAGCAGCCAAGCGGGCGGGGCGGGGGGCACAGATACGCAGTATTTT
>.|TRBV7-9|.|TRBJ2-7
CASSLKERYEQYF
TGTGCCAGCAGCTTGAAAGAGAGATACGAGCAGTACTTC
>.|TRBV7-2|TRBD1|TRBJ2-2
CASSTTGTGNTGELFF
TGTGCCAGCAGCACAACCGGGACAGGGAATACCGGGGAGCTGTTTTTT
>.|TRBV27|TRBD1|TRBJ1-1
CASSRRQGLGTEAFF
TGTGCCAGCAGTCGTCGACAGGGGCTAGGCACTGAAGCTTTCTTT
>.|TRBV10-3|TRBD2|TRBJ2-7
CAIRDYYEQYF
TGTGCCATTAGGGACTACTACGAGCAGTACTTC
>.|TRBV10-2|.|TRBJ1-2
CASRVDSYGYTF
TGCGCCAGCAGGGTGGACAGCTATGGCTACACCTTC
>.|TRBV6-5|.|TRBJ1-2
CASSYSGLANYGYTF
TGTGCCAGCAGTTACTCGGGCCTAGCCAACTATGGCTACACCTTC
>.|TRBV4-1|TRBD1|TRBJ2-7
CASSRGAGQGFYEQYF
TGCGCCAGCAGTCGGGGAGCGGGACAGGGGTTTTACGAGCAGTACTTC
>.|TRBV5-1|.|TRBJ1-1
CASRPAFGGTEAFF
TGCGCCAGCAGGCCTGCCTTCGGCGGCACTGAAGCTTTCTTT
>.|TRBV13|.|TRBJ1-2
CASSPGWVGYTF
TGTGCCAGCAGCCCGGGGTGGGTGGGCTACACCTTC
>.|TRBV9|.|TRBJ1-6
CASSVVDGGNSPLHF
TGTGCCAGCAGCGTAGTGGACGGAGGGAATTCACCCCTCCACTTT
>.|TRBV19|.|TRBJ2-7
CASSIGHSTYEQYF
TGTGCCAGTAGTATTGGGCACTCAACCTACGAGCAGTACTTC
>once|TRBV18|TRBD1|TRBJ2-7
CASSPPTGDNSYEQYF
TGTGCCAGCTCACCGCCGACAGGGGACAACTCCTACGAGCAGTACTTC
>few|TRBV27|TRBD1|TRBJ1-5
CASGGTASQPQHF
TGTGCCAGCGGGGGGACAGCTTCTCAGCCCCAGCATTTT
>few|TRBV10-3|.|TRBJ1-5
CATSGPNQPQHF
TGTGCCACTAGTGGTCCCAATCAGCCCCAGCATTTT
>few|TRBV7-9|.|TRBJ2-3
CASSLKVGGGSTDTQYF
TGTGCCAGCAGCTTAAAAGTTGGGGGGGGCAGCACAGATACGCAGTATTTT
>few|TRBV25-1|TRBD1|TRBJ2-7
CASSVTGGAYEQYF
TGTGCCAGCAGTGTGACAGGGGGTGCCTACGAGCAGTACTTC
>.|TRBV6-5|TRBD1|TRBJ2-7
CASRPLDRAYEQYF
TGTGCCAGCAGACCTCTTGACAGGGCCTACGAGCAGTACTTC
>.|TRBV6-5|.|TRBJ2-7
CASTKGPTRGEQYF
TGTGCCAGCACCAAGGGCCCTACCCGGGGGGAGCAGTACTTC
>once|TRBV21-1|.|TRBJ1-6
CASSLDRVGGGSPLHF
.
>.|TRBV5-1|TRBD1|TRBJ1-6
CASSLLGQGTGSSYNSPLHF
TGCGCCAGCAGCTTGCTGGGACAGGGGACGGGAAGCTCCTATAATTCACCCCTCCACTTT
>.|TRBV5-4|TRBD2|TRBJ2-5
CASRPSGDTRQYF
TGTGCCAGCAGACCTAGCGGGGACACGCGTCAGTACTTC
>.|TRBV5-6|.|TRBJ2-5
CASSHLKTGEETQYF
TGTGCCAGCAGCCACCTAAAGACAGGTGAAGAGACCCAGTACTTC
>few|TRBV5-8|.|TRBJ1-6
CASSLRSGFYNSPLHF
TGTGCCAGCAGCTTGCGATCGGGTTTCTATAATTCACCCCTCCACTTT
>.|TRBV7-9|TRBD2|TRBJ2-7
CASSSRTQASGGQMQYF
TGTGCCAGCAGCTCCCGAACCCAGGCTAGCGGGGGCCAAATGCAGTACTTC
>.|TRBV6-5|.|TRBJ1-2
CASSYGRDYGYTF
TGTGCCAGCAGTTACGGCAGGGACTATGGCTACACCTTC
>few|TRBV6-1|TRBD1|TRBJ1-5
CASSVYRDSRFSYQPQHF
TGTGCCAGCAGTGTATATCGGGACAGCCGATTCTCGTATCAGCCCCAGCATTTT
>.|TRBV28|.|TRBJ1-2
CASSLGPYGYTF
TGTGCCAGCAGTTTAGGGCCCTATGGCTACACCTTC
>.|TRBV9|TRBD1|TRBJ1-2
CASSVDTGVGYGYTF
TGTGCCAGCAGCGTAGACACAGGGGTGGGCTATGGCTACACCTTC
>.|TRBV13|TRBD1|TRBJ1-6
CASSPPTGLNSPLHF
TGTGCCAGCAGCCCCCCGACAGGGCTAAATTCACCCCTCCACTTT
>.|TRBV6-1|.|TRBJ1-5
CASSETPGSATPQHF
TGTGCCAGCAGTGAGACACCGGGATCCGCTACGCCCCAGCATTTT
>.|TRBV6-5|.|TRBJ1-5
CASRQGGVGNQPQHF
TGTGCCAGCAGACAAGGAGGGGTTGGCAATCAGCCCCAGCATTTT
>.|TRBV19|.|TRBJ2-7
CASSIALVYF
TGTGCCAGTAGTATAGCCCTCGTTTACTTC
>.|TRBV27|TRBD1|TRBJ2-6
CASSLWTGASGGANVLTF
TGTGCCAGCAGTTTGTGGACAGGGGCTTCGGGGGGGGCCAACGTCCTGACTTTC
>.|TRBV6-1|TRBD1|TRBJ1-1
CASSSTGGVTEAFF
TGTGCCAGCAGTTCGACAGGGGGCGTAACTGAAGCTTTCTTT
>.|TRBV25-1|TRBD1|TRBJ1-2
CASGGQNYGYTF
TGTGCCAGCGGGGGACAGAACTATGGCTACACCTTC
>.|TRBV2|.|TRBJ1-5
CASSEIGGGNQPQHF
TGTGCCAGCAGTGAAATTGGGGGGGGCAATCAGCCCCAGCATTTT
>few|TRBV5-4|.|TRBJ2-5
CASIPRDSQETQYF
TGTGCCAGCATCCCCCGGGACTCGCAAGAGACCCAGTACTTC
>.|TRBV14|TRBD1|TRBJ1-1
CASSHIDRGATEAFF
TGTGCCAGCAGCCATATAGACAGGGGGGCGACTGAAGCTTTCTTT
>once|TRBV7-3|TRBD2|TRBJ2-1
CASSSPGLAGGYNEQFF
TGTGCCAGCAGTTCCCCGGGACTAGCGGGGGGTTACAATGAGCAGTTCTTC
>.|TRBV5-1|.|TRBJ1-6
CASSLAGFSPLHF
TGCGCCAGCAGCTTGGCAGGGTTTTCACCCCTCCACTTT
>.|TRBV27|TRBD2|TRBJ2-1
CASSLFRSVGLSEQFF
TGTGCCAGCAGTTTATTTCGCTCAGTGGGACTATCTGAGCAGTTCTTC
>.|TRBV21-1|.|TRBJ1-1
CASSKLDSPNTEAFF
TGTGCCAGCAGCAAATTGGACAGTCCTAACACTGAAGCTTTCTTT
>few|TRBV18|TRBD1|TRBJ1-5
CASSPETGGDQPQHF
TGTGCCAGCTCACCGGAGACAGGGGGGGATCAGCCCCAGCATTTT
>.|TRBV10-3|.|TRBJ2-7
CATEIRGFSYEQYF
TGTGCCACCGAGATCCGGGGGTTTTCCTACGAGCAGTACTTC
>.|TRBV6-5|.|TRBJ1-2
CASSYNAPGRYTF
TGTGCCAGCAGTTACAACGCTCCGGGTCGCTACACCTTC